These T cell receptor beta chains were read from a single sample in a study of blood T cell repertoires in COVID-19. Method: immunoSEQ multiplex PCR; TCRdb's copy keeps in-frame clones and lacks some. Of about 250,000 clones listed, 80% to 90% are singletons. Sequenced input: PBMCs or T cells enriched from blood (not recorded which). The source is a woman younger than 45 with acute COVID-19. CDR3s include the opening cysteine and the closing phenylalanine or tryptophan. D genes are given only for firm matches. Expanded clones get a size class; other rows say once, few or many, or leave the size out.

cdr3_aa | cdr3_nt | d_call | v_call | clone_size | j_call
CASRTSGTGAGQFF | TGTGCCAGCAGGACTAGCGGGACCGGGGCAGGGCAGTTCTTC | TRBD2 | TRBV6-5 | - | TRBJ2-1
CASSPGTPKGTQYF | TGCGCCAGCAGCCCGGGGACACCGAAGGGGACCCAGTACTTC | - | TRBV5-1 | - | TRBJ2-5
CASSLQAGETQYF | TGTGCCAGCAGTCTACAGGCTGGAGAGACCCAGTACTTC | - | TRBV12-3/TRBV12-4 | once | TRBJ2-5
CSVEEAGRQETQYF | TGCAGCGTTGAAGAAGCGGGGAGGCAAGAGACCCAGTACTTC | TRBD2 | TRBV29-1 | once | TRBJ2-5
CASRYGQSEAFF | TGTGCCAGCAGATACGGACAGTCTGAAGCTTTCTTT | - | TRBV2 | - | TRBJ1-1
CASSLGVGEQFF | TGCGCCAGCAGCTTGGGTGTCGGTGAGCAGTTCTTC | - | TRBV5-1 | - | TRBJ2-1
CAISAGRQVANEKLFF | TGTGCCATCAGTGCGGGCAGACAGGTTGCTAATGAAAAACTGTTTTTT | - | TRBV10-3 | - | TRBJ1-4
CASSLLSGEWETQYF | TGCGCCAGCAGCTTGTTGAGCGGGGAGTGGGAGACCCAGTACTTC | TRBD2 | TRBV5-1 | - | TRBJ2-5
CASSVVVGAQETQYF | TGTGCCAGCAGCGTAGTGGTTGGGGCCCAAGAGACCCAGTACTTC | - | TRBV9 | - | TRBJ2-5
CASSVSPRRGQSPLHF | TGTGCCAGCAGCGTAAGCCCGCGGAGGGGGCAATCACCCCTCCACTTT | TRBD1 | TRBV9 | - | TRBJ1-6
CASTSREDNYGYTF | TGTGCCAGTACGTCACGGGAGGATAACTATGGCTACACCTTC | - | TRBV6-5 | - | TRBJ1-2
CASSARVTDTQYF | TGTGCCAGCAGCGCGAGGGTCACAGATACGCAGTATTTT | - | TRBV9 | - | TRBJ2-3
CSVGRTEAFF | TGCAGCGTTGGGCGGACTGAAGCTTTCTTT | - | TRBV29-1 | - | TRBJ1-1
CASNGLAGYEQYF | TGTGCCAGCAACGGACTAGCGGGATACGAGCAGTACTTC | TRBD2 | TRBV6-6 | - | TRBJ2-7
CASSLAQGAVYYGYTF | TGCGCCAGCAGCCTAGCACAGGGGGCCGTCTACTATGGCTACACCTTC | TRBD1 | TRBV5-1 | - | TRBJ1-2
CASSQVALRAAKNIQYF | TGTGCCAGCAGCCAAGTAGCCTTGAGGGCCGCCAAAAACATTCAGTACTTC | - | TRBV3-1/TRBV3-2 | - | TRBJ2-4
CASSRTGGDSPLHF | TGTGCCAGCAGCCGGACAGGTGGAGATTCACCCCTCCACTTT | TRBD1 | TRBV7-9 | - | TRBJ1-6
CASSLAPYGTGGSDTQYF | TGTGCCAGCAGCTTAGCGCCTTATGGGACAGGGGGCTCAGATACGCAGTATTTT | TRBD1 | TRBV7-9 | - | TRBJ2-3
CASSPGTGFLNTIYF | TGTGCTAGCAGCCCCGGGACAGGGTTTTTAAACACCATATATTTT | TRBD1 | TRBV7-7 | - | TRBJ1-3
CASSYSPGLGGEKLFF | TGTGCCAGCAGTTACTCTCCGGGATTGGGGGGTGAAAAACTGTTTTTT | - | TRBV6-5 | - | TRBJ1-4
CARRDRGFHGYTF | TGTGCCCGCCGGGACAGGGGGTTCCATGGCTACACCTTC | TRBD1 | TRBV30 | - | TRBJ1-2
CASSLFTYSNNEQFF | TGCGCCAGCAGCTTGTTCACCTATAGCAACAATGAGCAGTTCTTC | - | TRBV5-1 | - | TRBJ2-1
CASSTTGGWETQYF | TGTGCCAGCAGTACGACTGGAGGGTGGGAGACCCAGTACTTC | - | TRBV2 | - | TRBJ2-5
CASRHTQGSEAFF | TGTGCCAGCAGACATACACAGGGATCTGAAGCTTTCTTT | - | TRBV7-9 | - | TRBJ1-1